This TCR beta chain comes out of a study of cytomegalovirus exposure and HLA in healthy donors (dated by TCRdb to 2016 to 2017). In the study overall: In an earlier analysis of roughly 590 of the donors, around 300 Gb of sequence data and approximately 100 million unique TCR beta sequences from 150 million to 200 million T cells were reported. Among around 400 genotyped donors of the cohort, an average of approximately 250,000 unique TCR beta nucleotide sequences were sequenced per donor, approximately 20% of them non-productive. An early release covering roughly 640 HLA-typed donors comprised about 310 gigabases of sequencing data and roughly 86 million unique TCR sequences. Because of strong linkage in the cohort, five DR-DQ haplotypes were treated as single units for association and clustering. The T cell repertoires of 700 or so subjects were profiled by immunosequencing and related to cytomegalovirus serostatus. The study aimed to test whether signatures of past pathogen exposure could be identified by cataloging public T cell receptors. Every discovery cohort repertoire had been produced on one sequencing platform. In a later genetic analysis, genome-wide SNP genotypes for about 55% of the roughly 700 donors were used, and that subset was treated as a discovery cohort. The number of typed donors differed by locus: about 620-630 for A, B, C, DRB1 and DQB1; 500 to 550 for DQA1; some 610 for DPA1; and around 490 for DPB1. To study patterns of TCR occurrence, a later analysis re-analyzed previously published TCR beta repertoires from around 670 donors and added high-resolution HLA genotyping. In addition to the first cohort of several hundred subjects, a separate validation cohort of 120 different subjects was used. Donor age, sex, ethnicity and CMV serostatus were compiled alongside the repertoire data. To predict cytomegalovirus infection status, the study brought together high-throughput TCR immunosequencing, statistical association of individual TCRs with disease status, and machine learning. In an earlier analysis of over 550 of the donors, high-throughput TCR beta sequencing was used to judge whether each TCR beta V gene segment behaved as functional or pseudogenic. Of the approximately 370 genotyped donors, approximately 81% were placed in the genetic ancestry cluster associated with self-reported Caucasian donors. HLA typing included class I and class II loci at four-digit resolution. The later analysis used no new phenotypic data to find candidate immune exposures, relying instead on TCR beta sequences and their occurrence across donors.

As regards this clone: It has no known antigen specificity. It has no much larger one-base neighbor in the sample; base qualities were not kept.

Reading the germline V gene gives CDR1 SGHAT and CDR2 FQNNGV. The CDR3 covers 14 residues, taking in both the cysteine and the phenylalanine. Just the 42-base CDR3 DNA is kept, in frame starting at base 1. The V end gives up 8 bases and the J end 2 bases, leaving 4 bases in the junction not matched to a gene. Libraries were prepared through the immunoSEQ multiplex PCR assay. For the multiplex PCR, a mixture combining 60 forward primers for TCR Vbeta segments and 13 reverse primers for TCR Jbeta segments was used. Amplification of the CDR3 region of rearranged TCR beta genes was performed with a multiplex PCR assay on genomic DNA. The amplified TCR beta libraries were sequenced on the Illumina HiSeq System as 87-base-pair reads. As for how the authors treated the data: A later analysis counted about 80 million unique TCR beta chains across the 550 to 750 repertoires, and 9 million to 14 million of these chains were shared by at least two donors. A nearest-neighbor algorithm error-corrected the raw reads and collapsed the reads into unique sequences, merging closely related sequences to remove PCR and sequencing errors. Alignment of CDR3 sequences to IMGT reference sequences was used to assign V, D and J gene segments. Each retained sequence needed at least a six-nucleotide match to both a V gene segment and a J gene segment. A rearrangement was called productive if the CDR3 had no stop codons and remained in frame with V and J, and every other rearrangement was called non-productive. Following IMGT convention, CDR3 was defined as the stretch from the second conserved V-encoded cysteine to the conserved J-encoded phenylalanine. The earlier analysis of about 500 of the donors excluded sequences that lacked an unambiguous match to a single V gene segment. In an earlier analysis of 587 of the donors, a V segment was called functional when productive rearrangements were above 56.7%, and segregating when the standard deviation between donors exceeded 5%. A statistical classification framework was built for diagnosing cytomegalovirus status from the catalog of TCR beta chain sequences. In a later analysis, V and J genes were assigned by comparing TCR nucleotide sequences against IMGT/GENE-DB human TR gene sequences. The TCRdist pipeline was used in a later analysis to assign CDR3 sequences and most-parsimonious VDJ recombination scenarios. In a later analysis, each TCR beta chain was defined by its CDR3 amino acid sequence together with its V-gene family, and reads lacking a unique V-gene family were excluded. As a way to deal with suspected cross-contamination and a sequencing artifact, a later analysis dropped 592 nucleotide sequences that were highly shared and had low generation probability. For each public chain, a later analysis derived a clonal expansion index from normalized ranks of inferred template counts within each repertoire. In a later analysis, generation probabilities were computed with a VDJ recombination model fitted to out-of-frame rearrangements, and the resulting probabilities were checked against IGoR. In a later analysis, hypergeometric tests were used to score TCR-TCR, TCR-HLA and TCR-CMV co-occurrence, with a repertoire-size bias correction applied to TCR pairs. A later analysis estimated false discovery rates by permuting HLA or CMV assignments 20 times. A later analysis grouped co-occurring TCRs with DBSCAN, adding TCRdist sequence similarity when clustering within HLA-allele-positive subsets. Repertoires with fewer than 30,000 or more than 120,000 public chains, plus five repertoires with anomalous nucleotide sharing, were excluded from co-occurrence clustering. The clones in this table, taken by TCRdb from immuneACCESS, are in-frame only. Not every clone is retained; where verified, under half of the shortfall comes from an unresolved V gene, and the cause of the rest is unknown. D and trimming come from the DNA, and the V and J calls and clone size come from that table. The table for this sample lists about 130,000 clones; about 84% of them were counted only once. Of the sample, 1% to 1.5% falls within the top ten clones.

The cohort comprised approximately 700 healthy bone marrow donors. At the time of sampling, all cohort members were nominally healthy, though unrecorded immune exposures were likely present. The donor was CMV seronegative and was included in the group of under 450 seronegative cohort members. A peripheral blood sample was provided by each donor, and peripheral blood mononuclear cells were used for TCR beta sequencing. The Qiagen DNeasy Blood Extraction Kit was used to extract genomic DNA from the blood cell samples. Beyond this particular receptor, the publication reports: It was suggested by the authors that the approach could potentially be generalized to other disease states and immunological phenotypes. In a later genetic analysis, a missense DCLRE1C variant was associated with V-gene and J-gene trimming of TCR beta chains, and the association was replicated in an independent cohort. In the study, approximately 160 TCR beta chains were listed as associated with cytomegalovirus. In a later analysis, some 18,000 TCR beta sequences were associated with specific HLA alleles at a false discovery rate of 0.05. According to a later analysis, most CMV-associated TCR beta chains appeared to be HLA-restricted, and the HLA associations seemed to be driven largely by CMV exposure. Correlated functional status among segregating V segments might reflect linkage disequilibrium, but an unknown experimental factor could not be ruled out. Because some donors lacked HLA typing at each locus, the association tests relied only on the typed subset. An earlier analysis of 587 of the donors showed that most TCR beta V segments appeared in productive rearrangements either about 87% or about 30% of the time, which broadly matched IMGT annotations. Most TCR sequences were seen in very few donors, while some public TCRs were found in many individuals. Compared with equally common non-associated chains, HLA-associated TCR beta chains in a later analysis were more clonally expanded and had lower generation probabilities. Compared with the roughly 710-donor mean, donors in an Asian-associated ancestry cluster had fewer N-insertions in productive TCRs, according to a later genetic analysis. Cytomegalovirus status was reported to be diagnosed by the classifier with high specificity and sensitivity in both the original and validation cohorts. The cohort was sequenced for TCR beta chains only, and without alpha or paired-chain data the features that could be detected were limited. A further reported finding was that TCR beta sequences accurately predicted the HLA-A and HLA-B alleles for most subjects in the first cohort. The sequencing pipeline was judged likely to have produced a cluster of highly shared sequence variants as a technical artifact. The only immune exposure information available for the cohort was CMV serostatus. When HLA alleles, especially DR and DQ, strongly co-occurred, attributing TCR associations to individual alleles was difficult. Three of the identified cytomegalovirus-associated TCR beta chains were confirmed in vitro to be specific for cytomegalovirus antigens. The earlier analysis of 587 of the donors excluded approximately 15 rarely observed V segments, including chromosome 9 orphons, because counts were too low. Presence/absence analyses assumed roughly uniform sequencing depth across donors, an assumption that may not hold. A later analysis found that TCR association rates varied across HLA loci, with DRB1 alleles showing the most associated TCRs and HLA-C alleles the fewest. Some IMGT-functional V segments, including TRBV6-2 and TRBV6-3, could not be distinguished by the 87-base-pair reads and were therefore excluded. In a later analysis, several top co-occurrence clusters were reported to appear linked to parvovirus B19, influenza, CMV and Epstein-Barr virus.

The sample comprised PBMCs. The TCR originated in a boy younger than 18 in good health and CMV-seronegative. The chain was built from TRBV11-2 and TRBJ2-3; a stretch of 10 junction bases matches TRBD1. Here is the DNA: TGTGCCAGCGGGACAGGGGCGAACACAGATACGCAGTATTTT. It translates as CASGTGANTDTQYF.